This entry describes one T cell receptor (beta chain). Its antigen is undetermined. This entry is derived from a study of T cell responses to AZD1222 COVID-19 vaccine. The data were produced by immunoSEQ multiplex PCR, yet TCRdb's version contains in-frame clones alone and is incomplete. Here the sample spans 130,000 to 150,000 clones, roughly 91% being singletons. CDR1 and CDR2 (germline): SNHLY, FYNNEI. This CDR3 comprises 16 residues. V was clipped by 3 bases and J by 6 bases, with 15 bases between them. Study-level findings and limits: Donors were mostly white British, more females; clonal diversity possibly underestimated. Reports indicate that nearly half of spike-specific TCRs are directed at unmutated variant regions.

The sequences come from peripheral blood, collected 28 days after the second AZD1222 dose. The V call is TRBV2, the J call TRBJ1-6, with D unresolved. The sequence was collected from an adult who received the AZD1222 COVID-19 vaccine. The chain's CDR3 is CASSDDAWGGNSPLHF. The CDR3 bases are TGTGCCAGCAGTGACGATGCCTGGGGTGGTAATTCACCCCTCCACTTT.